The 16 T cell receptor beta chains given below trace back to one sample, sequenced in a study of cytotoxic CD8 clonotypes in ibrutinib-treated CLL. This table comes from immunoSEQ multiplex PCR, and its TCRdb copy is limited to in-frame clones, with some not included. Among 250,000 to 350,000 clones listed, roughly 76% were seen once. The source was PBMCs, collected at disease progression, from a patient treated with ibrutinib. Receptor source: a human donor with chronic lymphocytic leukemia.

This chain joins TRBV7-8 and TRBJ1-2, with 8 nucleotides matching TRBD1. Germline V gene sequence: CDR1 SGHVS, CDR2 FQNEAQ. There are 14 residues in the CDR3. With 5 bases clipped from V and 5 bases from J, the junction kept 7 bases outside the gene matches. CDR3 amino acids: CASSQRRGLYGYTF. CDR3 coding DNA: TGTGCCAGCAGCCAACGCAGGGGGCTGTATGGCTACACCTTC. The full variable domain, completed using reference TRBV7-8 and TRBJ1-2, is GAGVSQSPRYKVAKRGQDVALRCDPISGHVSLFWYQQALGQGPEFLTYFQNEAQLDKSGLPSDRFFAERPEGSVSTLKIQRTQQEDSAVYLCASSQRRGLYGYTFGSGTRLTVV.

The chain recombines TRBV10-3 with TRBJ2-7; weak D call: TRBD2 (6 bases). The germline CDR1 and CDR2 sequences are ENHRY and SYGVKD. CDR3 length: 14 amino acids. V gave up 4 bases and J gave up 2 bases, with 12 bases separating them. CDR3 sequence (DNA): TGTGCCATCAGTGGGAGGGCCCTTCCCTACGAGCAGTACTTC. Translation gives CAISGRALPYEQYF.

The rearrangement uses TRBV28 and TRBJ2-3, with D tentatively TRBD2 (6 bases). The CDR3 loop spans 13 amino acids. Germline V gene sequence: CDR1 MDHEN, CDR2 SYDVKM. Trimming left V 6 bases short and J 5 bases short, with 12 bases between. The CDR3 reads CASRRLVLDTQYF. The CDR3 DNA reads TGTGCCAGCAGACGACTAGTTCTAGATACGCAGTATTTT.

Here the CDR3 DNA reads TGTGCCAGCAGCCCTCGAAGGGCAACTAATGAAAAACTGTTTTTT. As protein: CASSPRRATNEKLFF. The genes are TRBV7-2 and TRBJ1-4; D is ambiguous. Deletions cut 5 bases from V and 0 bases from J, with 10 bases between. The germline CDR1 and CDR2 sequences are SGHTA and FQGNSA. The CDR3 runs 15 residues. Drawing the rest from reference TRBV7-2 and TRBJ1-4, the complete variable domain is GAGVSQSPSNKVTEKGKDVELRCDPISGHTALYWYRQSLGQGLEFLIYFQGNSAPDKSGLPSDRFSAERTGGSVSTLTIQRTQQEDSAVYLCASSPRRATNEKLFFGSGTQLSVL.

The chain carries TRBV9 and TRBJ2-3; 8 bases are shared with TRBD2. The V gene end was trimmed by 4 bases and the J gene end by 8 bases; junction bases not matched to a gene: 15. Germline V gene lookup returns CDR1 SGDLS and CDR2 YYNGEE. The CDR3 covers 16 residues. CDR3: CASSQGNSGALGTQYF. CDR3 nucleotide sequence: TGTGCCAGCAGCCAGGGAAATAGCGGGGCCCTCGGTACGCAGTATTTT.

The rearrangement uses TRBV9 and TRBJ2-1; D possibly corresponds to TRBD1 (5 bases). Trimming left V 0 bases short and J 3 bases short, with 7 bases between. CDR3 length: 14 residues. In germline, CDR1 is SGDLS, CDR2 YYNGEE. The CDR3, as DNA: TGTGCCAGCAGCGTAGAAAGGGGCTACAATGAGCAGTTCTTC. Its protein is CASSVERGYNEQFF.

This chain joins TRBV29-1 and TRBJ2-7; D is ambiguous. The V gene's germline CDR1 is SQVTM and CDR2 ANQGSEA. Trimming left V 4 bases short and J 5 bases short, with 15 bases between. CDR3 length equals 13 residues. The CDR3 nucleotides are TGCAGCGTTGCCTATCCTCTAATCGACGAGCAGTACTTC. Residues: CSVAYPLIDEQYF.

V usage is TRBV11-2 and J usage is TRBJ2-2; D is possibly TRBD1 (6 bases). V was cut by 1 base and J by 10 bases, with 10 bases left in between. Germline assignment: CDR1 SGHAT and CDR2 FQNNGV. CDR3 size: 13 residues. The CDR3 DNA sequence: TGTGCCAGCAGCTTAGGGCTGGGGGCGGAGCTGTTTTTT. This gives the protein CASSLGLGAELFF.

The V gene is TRBV11-2, the J gene TRBJ2-7; the D is unclear. Between the trimmed V and J ends, which lost 5 bases and 0 bases, there was a span of 11 bases. The CDR3 length is 14 residues. The V gene's germline CDR1 is SGHAT and CDR2 FQNNGV. The CDR3 bases are TGTGCCAGCAGCCAGGAACTGTTCTCCTACGAGCAGTACTTC. This sequence encodes CASSQELFSYEQYF.

The chain employs TRBV7-2 and TRBJ2-7, with 8 bases lining up with TRBD1. V shed 4 bases and J 0 bases; nucleotides not matched to a gene: 11. Germline CDR1 and CDR2: SGHTA and FQGNSA. The CDR3 has 17 residues. Here the CDR3 reads CASSSWALTGASYEQYF. In DNA, the CDR3 is TGTGCCAGCAGCTCTTGGGCCTTGACAGGGGCCTCCTACGAGCAGTACTTC.

The chain carries TRBV7-9 and TRBJ1-3; D is uncertain. Trimming cost V 3 bases and J 0 bases, with 9 bases left between them. Germline lookup yields CDR1 SEHNR and CDR2 FQNEAQ (reference sequence). This CDR3 has 15 amino acids. DNA for the CDR3: TGTGCCAGCAGCTTCGGCTTCTCCTCTGGAAACACCATATATTTT. This sequence encodes CASSFGFSSGNTIYF. Combining the CDR3 with reference TRBV7-9 and TRBJ1-3 gives the whole variable domain DTGVSQNPRHKITKRGQNVTFRCDPISEHNRLYWYRQTLGQGPEFLTYFQNEAQLEKSRLLSDRFSAERPKGSFSTLEIQRTEQGDSAMYLCASSFGFSSGNTIYFGEGSWLTVV.

The chain carries TRBV18 and TRBJ1-5; D remains unclear. The CDR3 totals 14 residues. Trimming left V 0 bases short and J 5 bases short, with 8 bases between. CDR1 and CDR2 (germline): KGHSH, LQKENI. The CDR3, as DNA: TGTGCCAGCTCACCACCTAGCTTCGATCAGCCCCAGCATTTT. Translating gives CASSPPSFDQPQHF.

In this sample, this clone turned up once. The chain combines TRBV19 with TRBJ2-5; tentative D call: TRBD2 (6 bases). The CDR3 runs to 17 residues. Germline lookup yields CDR1 LNHDA and CDR2 SQIVND (reference sequence). Trimming cost V 3 bases and J 1 base, with 18 bases left between them. This chain's CDR3 is CASSIVSAGSGQETQYF. DNA of the CDR3: TGTGCCAGTAGTATTGTTTCGGCGGGATCGGGCCAAGAGACCCAGTACTTC.

The chain is built from TRBV6-5 and TRBJ2-7, with 8 bases lining up with TRBD2. The CDR3 covers 14 residues. The junction had 4 bases not matched to a gene; V was cut back by 2 bases and J by 4 bases. Germline CDR1 MNHEY, CDR2 SVGAGI. The chain's CDR3 is CASSYRSGSYEQYF. The CDR3 nucleotides are TGTGCCAGCAGTTACCGGAGCGGGAGTTACGAGCAGTACTTC.

This clone was counted between two and nine times. This chain uses TRBV10-3 with TRBJ2-2; D unclear. The CDR3 has 14 residues. The germline V gene has CDR1 ENHRY and CDR2 SYGVKD. The V end was cut by 0 bases, the J end by 5 bases, with 7 bases between. The CDR3 region has the DNA TGTGCCATCAGTGAGTCCATGGGGACCGGGGAGCTGTTTTTT. Translating gives CAISESMGTGELFF.

The rearrangement joins TRBV5-4 to TRBJ2-2; D is uncertain. This CDR3 spans 15 amino acids. Germline CDR1 and CDR2: SGHNT and YYREEE (reference sequence). Between the trimmed V and J ends, which lost 3 bases and 8 bases, there was a span of 17 bases. CDR3 residues: CASSSWGRAVGELFF. For the CDR3, the DNA is TGTGCCAGCAGCTCCTGGGGTCGGGCTGTTGGGGAGCTGTTTTTT.